This T cell receptor beta chain comes out of a study of vaccination and CD4 T cells after COVID-19. Whole-study findings and limits: Going from roughly 21 to 40, median SARS-CoV-2-reactive clonotypes did not rise significantly.

Treatment: roughly 11-day PBMC culture with coronavirus spike peptide pools or control peptides (ViraFEST assay). This clonotype was found a few times. The antigen is unknown. Germline V gives CDR1 SNHLY, CDR2 FYNNEI. The CDR3 is 15 amino acids. J was trimmed by 5 bases and V by 6 bases; bases with no gene match: 5. The Oncomine TCR Beta short-read assay was applied to DNA of cultured CD4+ T cells. Each CDR3 protein is one row after TCRdb ran MiXCR on the PCR reads. The sample holds 17,000 or so distinct CDR3 sequences; over 45% are singletons and the top ten take 7% to 10%. The clonotype comes from a human donor who had recovered from COVID-19. J is TRBJ2-5 and V is TRBV2, with 14 bases aligning to TRBD2. Sequences were obtained from CD4+ T cells from blood, cultured in vitro. This CDR3 is CASSRLAGGSETQYF. The CDR3 nucleotides are TGTGCCAGCAGCCGACTAGCGGGAGGGTCCGAGACCCAGTACTTC.